A single TCR beta chain is shown here with its context. Its specificity is unknown. The record originates from a study of T cell responses to AZD1222 COVID-19 vaccine. In the study overall: Pooling of second doses given at about 4 or about 12 weeks was done. Findings and limits, study-wide: Across the whole spike, CD4 TCRs peaked at regions 160-218 and 743-854. Reportedly, nearly half of unique spike TCRs recognized epitopes outside B.1.351/B.1.1.7 mutations.

The CDR3 sequence is 16 residues long. The junction had 10 bases not matched to a gene; V was cut back by 6 bases and J by 3 bases. CDR1 and CDR2 (germline): SGDLS, YYNGEE. Sequencing was performed with immunoSEQ multiplex PCR; in TCRdb, only in-frame clones are kept and a portion is missing. The data contain tens of thousands of clones, over 60% of them seen just once; the ten biggest clones take up 12%. This sequence originates from an adult in good health. Sequenced material: peripheral blood, taken on day 0 of AZD1222 vaccination. The chain joins TRBV9 to TRBJ2-3; 10 nucleotides align to TRBD2. This CDR3 is CASTLGTSVRTDTQYF. CDR3 DNA: TGTGCCAGCACCCTGGGGACTAGCGTTAGGACAGATACGCAGTATTTT.